Listed here are 16 T cell receptor beta chains from one sample, sequenced in a study of blood T cell repertoires in COVID-19. Profiling relied on immunoSEQ multiplex PCR, and the TCRdb table lists in-frame clones only, not all of them. The sample contains hundreds of thousands of clones, about 90% of which appear only once. Sequencing input: peripheral blood. All receptors come from a man older than 75 with acute or convalescent COVID-19.

The chain couples TRBV11-3 to TRBJ2-1; D uncertain. From germline, CDR1 is SGHNT and CDR2 YENEEA. There are 12 residues in the CDR3. The V gene lost 2 bases and the J gene lost 7 bases, with 6 bases spanning the gap. The CDR3 DNA is TGTGCCAGCAGCTTACAGGAAAATGAGCAGTTCTTC. This translates into CASSLQENEQFF.

The rearrangement links TRBV7-3 to TRBJ2-1; D is undetermined. Germline lookup yields CDR1 SGHTA and CDR2 FQGTGA. V gave up 5 bases and J gave up 5 bases, with 10 bases separating them. CDR3 length equals 13 residues. In nucleotides, the CDR3 is TGTGCCAGCAGCCTTAGAAGCAACAATGAGCAGTTCTTC. Its protein product is CASSLRSNNEQFF.

This rearrangement joins TRBV5-1 to TRBJ1-2, with D perhaps TRBD1 (6 bases). The V gene's germline CDR1 is SGHRS and CDR2 YFSETQ. Trimming shortened V by 4 bases and J by 4 bases, and 17 bases separated the two germline ends. This CDR3 is built from 15 residues. This CDR3 reads CASSPQRQAPYGYTF. The DNA of the CDR3 is TGCGCCAGCAGCCCACAACGACAGGCCCCCTATGGCTACACCTTC.

This clone was detected only a few times. The V call is TRBV28, the J call TRBJ1-2; no reliable D call. This CDR3 is built from 14 residues. Trimming took off 5 bases at V and 4 bases at J, with 14 bases between the two ends. The germline gives CDR1 MDHEN, CDR2 SYDVKM. CDR3 residues: CASSDRGSSYGYTF. DNA of the CDR3: TGTGCCAGCAGTGACCGCGGAAGCTCCTATGGCTACACCTTC.

The chain joins TRBV11-2 to TRBJ2-1; 10 nucleotides agree with TRBD1. The length of the CDR3 is 14 residues. The germline CDR1 and CDR2 sequences are SGHAT and FQNNGV. After removal of 5 bases from V and 7 bases from J, the junction contained 5 bases not matched to a gene. The chain's CDR3 is CASSQDRGHNEQFF. The CDR3 DNA reads TGTGCCAGCAGCCAAGACAGGGGGCATAATGAGCAGTTCTTC.

As regards this clone: Germline is not matched at one junction end, which may reflect a read error. This chain connects TRBV4-3 to TRBJ2-7; no firm D call. This CDR3 has 15 residues. Germline V gene data show CDR1 as LGHNA and CDR2 as YSLEER. The CDR3 protein is CASSQAVGASFEQYF. CDR3 nucleotides: TGCGCCAGCAGCCAAGCAGTGGGCGCCTCCTTCGAGCAGTACTTC.

This chain uses TRBV4-1 with TRBJ2-2; 9 bases are shared with TRBD1. Germline lookup yields CDR1 MGHRA and CDR2 YSYEKL. The CDR3 spans 15 residues. V shed 2 bases and J 5 bases; nucleotides not matched to a gene: 3. DNA for the CDR3: TGCGCCAGCAGCCAATGGGACAGGGTTACCGGGGAGCTGTTTTTT. Amino acid sequence: CASSQWDRVTGELFF.

The chain combines TRBV7-2 with TRBJ1-5; 9 nucleotides line up with TRBD1. The germline CDR1 and CDR2 sequences are SGHTA and FQGNSA. The CDR3 has 15 amino acids. V trimming: 1 base; J trimming: 6 bases; junction bases outside the gene matches: 4. The CDR3 region is CASSLEGTGSQPQHF. The CDR3 DNA follows: TGTGCCAGCAGCTTAGAGGGGACAGGGAGTCAGCCCCAGCATTTT.

V gene TRBV7-2 combines with J gene TRBJ1-2, with 7 bases fitting TRBD1. The CDR3 has 15 amino acids. Germline trimming cut 5 bases from V and 8 bases from J; bases unmatched to any gene: 14. CDR1 and CDR2 from the germline V gene are SGHTA and FQGNSA. The CDR3 region is CASSRNPIGTEGYTF. The CDR3 DNA is TGTGCCAGCAGCAGAAATCCAATCGGGACAGAGGGCTACACCTTC.

The V gene is TRBV25-1, the J gene TRBJ1-4; D is ambiguous. The ends were cut back, 1 base at V and 5 bases at J, with 5 bases in the middle. There are 13 residues in the CDR3. Germline V gene lookup returns CDR1 MGHDK and CDR2 SYGVNS. The CDR3 bases are TGTGCCAGCAGTGAATGGGCGAATGAAAAACTGTTTTTT. The encoded protein is CASSEWANEKLFF.

The CDR3 loop is CATSDWGQGATNEKLFF. CDR3 nucleotides: TGTGCCACCAGTGATTGGGGGCAGGGCGCAACTAATGAAAAACTGTTTTTT. V usage is TRBV24-1 and J usage is TRBJ1-4, with D tentatively TRBD1 (6 bases). The CDR3 length is 17 residues. With 2 bases removed from V and 0 bases from J, the gap between germline ends came to 12 bases. Looked up from germline, CDR1 is KGHDR and CDR2 is SFDVKD.

This chain joins TRBV19 and TRBJ1-5; TRBD1 is a possible D gene (6 bases). This CDR3 is 13 amino acids long. From germline, CDR1 is LNHDA and CDR2 SQIVND (reference sequence). Trimming stripped 4 bases from V and 4 bases from J, with 8 bases between. The CDR3 loop is CASSNTGNQPQHF. The CDR3 coding sequence is TGTGCCAGTAGTAATACAGGGAATCAGCCCCAGCATTTT.

Here the CDR3 reads CASSHTGGKDEKLFF. The CDR3 region has the DNA TGTGCCAGCAGCCATACAGGGGGGAAGGATGAAAAACTGTTTTTT. The chain recombines TRBV4-2 with TRBJ1-4; 8 bases agree with TRBD1. The CDR3 loop spans 15 amino acids. The trim removed 3 bases at V and 6 bases at J, leaving 6 bases unmatched. Per the germline V gene, CDR1 is LGHNA and CDR2 is YNFKEQ.

The rearrangement uses TRBV3-1 (or the pseudogene TRBV3-2) and TRBJ2-5; D is uncertain. V lost 2 bases to trimming and J lost 1 base, with 8 bases between them. CDR3 length: 14 residues. The germline gives CDR1 LGHDT, CDR2 YNNKEL (reference sequence). The CDR3 region has the DNA TGTGCCAGCAGCCAACGCGGAAGCCAAGAGACCCAGTACTTC. Translation: CASSQRGSQETQYF.

The chain joins TRBV27 to TRBJ2-1; 7 bases are shared with TRBD2. The V segment lost 2 bases and the J segment 8 bases; nucleotides outside the gene matches: 9. This CDR3 is 15 amino acids long. CDR1 and CDR2 (germline): MNHEY, SMNVEV (reference sequence). CDR3 in amino acids: CASSLEAGFQDEQFF. In DNA, the CDR3 is TGTGCCAGCAGTTTAGAAGCGGGATTCCAGGATGAGCAGTTCTTC.

This chain joins TRBV27 and TRBJ2-3; 10 nucleotides align to TRBD2. The CDR3 length is 16 residues. Per germline, CDR1 MNHEY and CDR2 SMNVEV (reference sequence). V trimming: 4 bases; J trimming: 2 bases; junction bases outside the gene matches: 6. CDR3 nucleotide sequence: TGTGCCAGCAGTTCCGGGACTAGCGTCGACACAGATACGCAGTATTTT. It yields the protein CASSSGTSVDTDTQYF.